A selection of T cell receptor beta chains follows, all from one sample in a study of read filtering for tumor transcriptome and immune sequencing. TCRdb itself ran the reads through MiXCR, one entry per CDR3 protein. The sample carries tens of thousands of distinct CDR3 sequences, about 21% recorded once. Sample: a population of CD138-negative cells sorted from bone marrow. The receptors shown here come from a donor aged 40 or over with multiple myeloma. Both conserved end residues are part of each CDR3. The D gene is left open where the match is weak. Only part of the rows carry a size: once, few, many, or a class if the clone is expanded.

CDR3nt | CDR3aa | j_gene | abundance | d_gene | v_gene
TGTGCCAGCAGTTACCACACGGAGGATTCACCCCTCCACTTT | CASSYHTEDSPLHF | TRBJ1-6 | NA | NA | TRBV6-5
TGCAGTGCTGATCGGGTGTCGGGGACTGAAGCCTTCTTT | CSADRVSGTEAFF | TRBJ1-1 | NA | NA | TRBV20-1
TGCAGTGCGAACCCCCCCTGGGACACTAGAAGATTACTGCTTTTT | CSANPPWDTRRLLLF | TRBJ1-4 | NA | NA | TRBV20-1
TGCGCCAGCAGTGATTTGGGGGGAGTCAATGAGCAGTTCTTC | CASSDLGGVNEQFF | TRBJ2-1 | NA | NA | TRBV10-2
TGCAGTGCTAGACCCTGGGGGGTGAAGACCCAGTACTTC | CSARPWGVKTQYF | TRBJ2-5 | NA | NA | TRBV20-1
TGTGCCAGCAGCTTGGAAGTGTCTCTCAATCAGCCCCAGCATTTT | CASSLEVSLNQPQHF | TRBJ1-5 | many | NA | TRBV7-2
TGTGCCAGCAGCTTAGCGCATGGGGACACTGAATGTGAGCAGTTCTTC | CASSLAHGDTECEQFF | TRBJ2-1 | NA | NA | TRBV7-2
TGCAGTGCCGCCCTCGAGGGGGACACTGAAGCTTTCTTT | CSAALEGDTEAFF | TRBJ1-1 | many | NA | TRBV20-1
TGCGCCAGCAGCCGCAGCGGGGGGGGCGAGCAGTACTTC | CASSRSGGGEQYF | TRBJ2-7 | few | TRBD2 | TRBV5-1
TGCAGTGCTAGCTCTACTAGGGGCTACGAGCAGTACTTC | CSASSTRGYEQYF | TRBJ2-7 | many | NA | TRBV20-1
TGTGCCACCAGTGGCTACATAGAGACCGGGGAGCTGTTTTTT | CATSGYIETGELFF | TRBJ2-2 | few | NA | TRBV24-1
TGTGCCAGCAGCACCCAGGGGGCTCGAACCGGGGAGCTGTTTTTT | CASSTQGARTGELFF | TRBJ2-2 | many | TRBD1 | TRBV9
TGCAGTGCTAGAGGTCAACAGGGGGACTATGGCTACACCTTC | CSARGQQGDYGYTF | TRBJ1-2 | NA | TRBD1 | TRBV20-1
TGCAGTGCCCCACTATACGGGAGGACCTACAATGAGCAGTTCTTC | CSAPLYGRTYNEQFF | TRBJ2-1 | many | TRBD2 | TRBV20-1
TGTGCCAGCAGCCCCACCCCGGGCACCGGGGAGCTGTTTTTT | CASSPTPGTGELFF | TRBJ2-2 | many | NA | TRBV7-3
TGTGCCAGCATACGAGACAGGGGGCAAGAGACCCAGTACTTC | CASIRDRGQETQYF | TRBJ2-5 | many | TRBD1 | TRBV6-1
TGTGCCAGCAGCCGGCCCTTCTCAGCGGGAAACACAGATACGCAGTATTTT | CASSRPFSAGNTDTQYF | TRBJ2-3 | few | TRBD2 | TRBV3-1
TGTGCCGGCAGCTTGGGAGGCGGGAAATTACAAGGGACCCAGTACTTC | CAGSLGGGKLQGTQYF | TRBJ2-5 | NA | NA | TRBV11-3
TGCAGTGCTAGTAACAGTGGGGAAAAACTGTTTTTT | CSASNSGEKLFF | TRBJ1-4 | few | NA | TRBV20-1
TGCAGTGCTAGCGCGAGGGTTGGGGCCAACGTCCTGACTTTC | CSASARVGANVLTF | TRBJ2-6 | once | NA | TRBV20-1
TGTGCCAGCAGCTTAGGGGGGTTGAACACTGAAGCTTTCTTT | CASSLGGLNTEAFF | TRBJ1-1 | many | NA | TRBV7-2
TGTGCCAGCAGCTTAGCGGACCCTTGGCGGTTGGGCGAGCAGTACTTC | CASSLADPWRLGEQYF | TRBJ2-7 | many | NA | TRBV7-8
TGTGCCATCAGTGAGTGGAAGGAGGTCGCTGAGCAGTTCTTC | CAISEWKEVAEQFF | TRBJ2-1 | NA | NA | TRBV10-3
TGCAGCGTTGAAGATCTTCACCCCAGCGGGAGGGCCACAGATACGCAGTATTTT | CSVEDLHPSGRATDTQYF | TRBJ2-3 | many | TRBD2 | TRBV29-1
TGTGCCAGCAGCCAGCGGGGGGGCCCGGAGCAGTACTTC | CASSQRGGPEQYF | TRBJ2-7 | NA | TRBD2 | TRBV3-1
TGCAGTGCTAGGGGGCAAGAGACCCAGTACTTC | CSARGQETQYF | TRBJ2-5 | many | NA | TRBV20-1
TGTGCCAGCAGTTCGGGACGGGCGAACTATGGCTACACCTTC | CASSSGRANYGYTF | TRBJ1-2 | many | NA | TRBV28
TGTGCCAGCAGTATAAGGGGTTACGGCAGCCCCGGGGAGCTGTTTTTT | CASSIRGYGSPGELFF | TRBJ2-2 | many | NA | TRBV9
TGCAGCGTTGGTCCCGGAAACATTCAGTACTTC | CSVGPGNIQYF | TRBJ2-4 | many | NA | TRBV29-1
TGTGCCAGCAGCTCGGGACTAGCGGGAGGCAATGAGCAGTTCTTC | CASSSGLAGGNEQFF | TRBJ2-1 | many | TRBD2 | TRBV11-2
TGCAGTGCTAGGGTAGCAGGGAGGGGAATGAACACTGAAGCTTTCTTT | CSARVAGRGMNTEAFF | TRBJ1-1 | many | NA | TRBV20-1
TGTGCCAGCAACACGGGCAATGAGCAGTTCTTC | CASNTGNEQFF | TRBJ2-1 | many | NA | TRBV3-1
TGCAGTGCTGCTTCAACCCCCGGGACAGCTAATGAAAAACTGTTTTTT | CSAASTPGTANEKLFF | TRBJ1-4 | many | TRBD1 | TRBV20-1